At least ten counts were recorded for the clone carrying this T cell receptor (beta chain). Its target is not known. Breast cancer patients provided tissue from their axillary draining lymph nodes. MiXCR was run by TCRdb on the multiplex PCR reads, yielding one entry per CDR3 protein. The sample shows some 130,000 distinct CDR3 sequences, about 20% of them seen only once. The data were obtained in a study of breast tumors, draining lymph nodes, adjacent tissues. Findings of the study overall: Luminal-like breast cancer showed significantly higher tumor–nontumor repertoire similarity than basal-like. Most tumor T cells seemingly derive from lymph node, then expand in tumor. Tumor TCR diversity was below lymph nodes but above nontumor tissue.

The CDR3 consists of 16 residues. Germline V gene lookup returns CDR1 SGHRS and CDR2 YFSETQ. J lost 1 base, V lost 1 base, and 4 bases had no gene match. V is TRBV5-1 and J is TRBJ1-3, with TRBD1 identical over 8 bases. Sequencing was carried out using axillary lymph node tissue. The receptor was derived from a female donor with breast cancer. Some clones in this sample may be carry-over from other donors' samples. CDR3: CASSLQGALSGNTIYF. CDR3 coding DNA: TGCGCCAGCAGCTTGCAGGGGGCCCTTTCTGGAAACACCATATATTTT.